The 5 T cell receptor beta chains listed next were all sequenced from one sample in a study of human T cells and chemical hapten exposure. MiXCR was run by TCRdb on the RACE reads, yielding one entry per CDR3 protein. The repertoire holds 350,000 or so distinct CDR3 sequences, with roughly 6.9% as singletons. Specified time point: patch test 1, 2 weeks after DPC sensitization. Described treatment: therapeutic diphenylcyclopropenone sensitization with weekly scalp DPC. This material consisted of whole blood, taken in connection with sensitization to the hapten diphenylcyclopropenone (DPC). These receptors were taken from a woman between 18 and 30 years old with alopecia areata. Some clones in this sample may be carry-over from other donors' samples.

The CDR3 protein is CASSTLAGIDTQYF. The DNA for the CDR3 is TGTGCCAGCAGCACCCTAGCGGGGATCGATACGCAGTATTTT. The V gene is TRBV11-2, the J gene TRBJ2-3; 9 bases line up with TRBD2. Trimming at V came to 5 bases and at J to 6 bases, leaving 6 bases not matched to a gene. CDR1 and CDR2 (germline): SGHAT, FQNNGV. This CDR3 is built from 14 residues.

V is TRBV29-1 and J is TRBJ2-7; D tentatively fits TRBD1 or TRBD2 (5 bases each). This CDR3 region has 14 residues. Germline values: CDR1 SQVTM, CDR2 ANQGSEA. The germline V and J ends were trimmed by 1 base and 2 bases, with 12 bases remaining between them. CDR3 nucleotide sequence: TGCAGCGTTGAAGCACCCGGGGACCCCTACGAGCAGTACTTC. This encodes CSVEAPGDPYEQYF.

The chain joins TRBV3-1 to TRBJ2-2; 8 bases match TRBD2. The junction had 9 bases not matched to a gene; V was cut back by 4 bases and J by 11 bases. The CDR3 loop spans 14 amino acids. CDR1 and CDR2 (germline): LGHDT, YNNKEL (reference sequence). CDR3 in DNA: TGTGCCAGCAGCCCCGGACTAGCCACAACTGAGCTGTTTTTT. Translated, it gives CASSPGLATTELFF.

The chain combines TRBV14 with TRBJ2-3; weak D call: TRBD1 (6 bases). Germline loops: CDR1 SGHDN, CDR2 FVKESK. The CDR3 has 18 amino acids. The V end lost 3 bases, the J end lost 2 bases, and 21 bases lay between the germline ends. This chain's CDR3 is CASSHWQNRDVITDTQYF. Written as DNA, the CDR3 is TGTGCCAGCAGCCATTGGCAGAACAGGGACGTGATCACAGATACGCAGTATTTT.

This clonotype was counted many times. The rearrangement links TRBV3-1 to TRBJ1-4; unclear D gene. Germline CDR1 is LGHDT and CDR2 is YNNKEL (reference sequence). Deletions cut 4 bases from V and 5 bases from J, with 14 bases between. This CDR3 contains 15 residues. Written as DNA, the CDR3 is TGTGCCAGCAGCCGACGGGATCTGAGAAATGAAAAACTGTTTTTT. Translated: CASSRRDLRNEKLFF.